The T cell receptor beta chain under discussion was sequenced for a study of T-cell reconstitution after alpha-beta-depleted transplantation in children. The TCRbeta library incorporated unique molecular identifiers. TCRdb re-derived calls from the PCR reads in MiXCR, one entry per CDR3 protein. The table includes under 450,000 distinct CDR3 sequences, 13% detected once. CDR3 length: 17 amino acids. J lost 0 bases, V lost 6 bases, and 10 bases had no gene match. This TCR was sampled from a human donor who donated a stem cell graft to a child with Fanconi anemia. The V call is TRBV12-3 or TRBV12-4, the J call TRBJ2-3, with 9 bases matching TRBD2. Material: PBMCs, obtained from the stem cell graft. CDR3 sequence (DNA): TGTGCCAGCAGACCGGCGGGGGGGGCTTCTAGCACAGATACGCAGTATTTT. This gives the protein CASRPAGGASSTDTQYF.